One sample yielded the 26 T cell receptor beta chains listed below, sequenced in a study of CD4+ T cells in melanoma. The method was immunoSEQ multiplex PCR; TCRdb's version includes in-frame clones alone and lacks a portion of them. The sample consists of about 5,000 clones, roughly 60% of them appearing once. The specimen sequenced was cells from a culture (not recorded whether cultured in vitro). Receptors originate from a human donor with melanoma.

J is TRBJ2-5 and V is TRBV11-2; 13 nucleotides match TRBD2. CDR1 is SGHAT, CDR2 FQNNGV, per germline. The CDR3 covers 15 residues. The junction had 0 bases not matched to a gene; V was cut back by 1 base and J by 4 bases. As DNA, the CDR3 is TGTGCCAGCAGCTTAGGACTAGCGGGGGGAGAGACCCAGTACTTC. Translated, it gives CASSLGLAGGETQYF.

The V call is TRBV18, the J call TRBJ1-6; 9 positions agree with TRBD1. V gave up 3 bases and J gave up 7 bases; unmatched junction bases: 1. The V gene's germline CDR1 is KGHSH and CDR2 LQKENI. CDR3 size: 14 residues. In DNA form, the CDR3 reads TGTGCCAGCTCACCGACAGGGGGAAATTCACCCCTCCACTTT. It yields the protein CASSPTGGNSPLHF.

This chain connects TRBV6-5 to TRBJ2-1; the D is unclear. Germline assignment: CDR1 MNHEY and CDR2 SVGAGI. V shed 2 bases and J shed 2 bases, with 7 bases lying between them. CDR3 length equals 14 residues. CDR3 region: CASSYLAAYNEQFF. In DNA form, the CDR3 reads TGTGCCAGCAGTTACCTCGCCGCCTACAATGAGCAGTTCTTC.

The V and J genes are TRBV6-7 and TRBJ2-7, with TRBD1 matching over 8 bases. TRBV6-7 is an ORF for which the function is uncertain. The J segment lost 0 bases and the V segment lost 8 bases, leaving 15 bases of the junction unmatched. The CDR3 length is 17 residues. The CDR3 reads CASLTLQGAGYSYEQYF. The CDR3 DNA reads TGTGCCAGCCTAACCCTTCAGGGGGCAGGGTACTCCTACGAGCAGTACTTC.

In its sample, this clone was seen a few times. V usage is TRBV27 and J usage is TRBJ2-2; 7 nucleotides agree with TRBD2. The CDR3 sequence is 15 residues long. Germline-derived CDR1 and CDR2 are MNHEY and SMNVEV (reference sequence). V trimming: 7 bases; J trimming: 2 bases; junction bases outside the gene matches: 7. The CDR3 spells CASTLGGPNTGELFF. In DNA form, the CDR3 reads TGTGCCAGCACCCTGGGAGGGCCTAACACCGGGGAGCTGTTTTTT.

The chain employs TRBV7-9 and TRBJ2-7, with TRBD2 identical over 7 bases. Per germline, CDR1 SEHNR and CDR2 FQNEAQ (reference sequence). CDR3 size: 12 residues. V was pared by 10 bases and J by 6 bases, with 9 bases of the junction left unmatched. The CDR3 protein is CATTSWFGEQYF. DNA of the CDR3: TGTGCCACGACTAGCTGGTTTGGCGAGCAGTACTTC.

This clone has just a few counts. The chain joins TRBV5-1 to TRBJ2-5; D call uncertain. Trimming pared 1 base from V and 4 bases from J, leaving 8 bases between. This CDR3 region has 13 residues. In germline, CDR1 is SGHRS, CDR2 YFSETQ. CDR3 sequence: CASSLPDGETQYF. In DNA, the CDR3 is TGCGCCAGCAGCTTGCCGGACGGAGAGACCCAGTACTTC.

The rearrangement uses TRBV9 and TRBJ2-1; TRBD2 aligns across 9 bases. V was clipped by 4 bases and J by 3 bases; unmatched bases: 8. Germline V gene lookup returns CDR1 SGDLS and CDR2 YYNGEE. The CDR3 extends over 16 amino acids. The CDR3 nucleotides read TGTGCCAGCAGCCCCCGACTAGCGGACATCTACAATGAGCAGTTCTTC. This translates into CASSPRLADIYNEQFF.

The CDR3 sequence is CASSQQGARGTQYF. The CDR3 DNA is TGTGCCAGTAGCCAACAGGGGGCTCGAGGGACCCAGTACTTC. V gene TRBV19 combines with J gene TRBJ2-5; 9 nucleotides align to TRBD1. The CDR3 sequence is 14 residues long. Trimming took 6 bases from V and 7 from J; bases not matched to a gene: 9. CDR1 and CDR2 from the germline V gene are LNHDA and SQIVND (reference sequence).

The chain employs TRBV4-1 and TRBJ1-5; no definite D call. Trimming left V 1 base short and J 0 bases short, with 10 bases between. The V gene's germline CDR1 is MGHRA and CDR2 YSYEKL. This CDR3 spans 16 amino acids. The CDR3 reads CASSQVWGISNQPQHF. DNA for the CDR3: TGCGCCAGCAGCCAAGTATGGGGAATTAGCAATCAGCCCCAGCATTTT.

The V and J genes are TRBV27 and TRBJ1-5; 10 bases fit TRBD1. V was clipped by 11 bases and J by 2 bases; unmatched bases: 21. This CDR3 spans 19 amino acids. In germline, CDR1 is MNHEY, CDR2 SMNVEV (reference sequence). This CDR3 is CAGRAAEKGQGGGNQPQHF. Here the CDR3 DNA reads TGTGCCGGGCGGGCCGCGGAAAAAGGACAGGGGGGGGGCAATCAGCCCCAGCATTTT.

This clone was found once. The J gene is TRBJ1-1, the V gene TRBV5-4; D gene unclear. CDR1 and CDR2 from the germline V gene are SGHNT and YYREEE (reference sequence). Trimming took 4 bases from V and 3 from J, leaving 19 bases between them. There are 16 residues in the CDR3. CDR3 sequence reads: CASSPDQESMDTEAFF. The CDR3 bases are TGTGCCAGCAGCCCGGATCAGGAGAGTATGGACACTGAAGCTTTCTTT.

The rearrangement links TRBV6-2 or TRBV6-3 to TRBJ1-6, with D unclear. The germline CDR1 and CDR2 sequences are MNHEY and SVGEGT. CDR3 length: 16 residues. Trimming shortened V by 6 bases and J by 9 bases, and 21 bases separated the two germline ends. The chain's CDR3 is CASSPDGSSGISPLHF. The DNA of the CDR3 is TGTGCCAGCAGCCCTGACGGGTCATCGGGAATTTCACCCCTCCACTTT.

The chain carries TRBV4-1 and TRBJ2-1; D uncertain. The CDR3 consists of 14 residues. The V and J ends lost 1 base and 2 bases respectively, with 6 bases between them. From germline, CDR1 is MGHRA and CDR2 YSYEKL. This CDR3 is CASSQVEPYNEQFF. CDR3 in DNA: TGCGCCAGCAGCCAAGTAGAGCCCTACAATGAGCAGTTCTTC.

This clone occurred a few times. CDR3 region: CASSLGGSSDSYNEQFF. CDR3 nucleotide sequence: TGCGCCAGCAGCTTGGGGGGTTCCTCAGACTCCTACAATGAGCAGTTCTTC. V usage is TRBV5-1 and J usage is TRBJ2-1; D is unclear. This CDR3 spans 17 amino acids. Germline V gives CDR1 SGHRS, CDR2 YFSETQ. Trimming stripped 0 bases from V and 0 bases from J, with 13 bases between. Based on the CDR3 plus reference TRBV5-1 and TRBJ2-1, the full variable domain is KAGVTQTPRYLIKTRGQQVTLSCSPISGHRSVSWYQQTPGQGLQFLFEYFSETQRNKGNFPGRFSGRQFSNSRSEMNVSTLELGDSALYLCASSLGGSSDSYNEQFFGPGTRLTVL.

This rearrangement joins TRBV4-1 to TRBJ1-3, with TRBD1 matching over 7 bases. With V trimmed by 2 bases and J by 2 bases, 3 bases remained unmatched. CDR3 size: 15 residues. CDR1 and CDR2 (germline): MGHRA, YSYEKL. CDR3 region: CASSQNRGAGNTIYF. The CDR3 DNA reads as TGCGCCAGCAGCCAAAACAGGGGTGCTGGAAACACCATATATTTT.

The genes are TRBV2 and TRBJ1-4; a possible D gene is TRBD1 (5 bases). Germline-derived CDR1 and CDR2 are SNHLY and FYNNEI. The V and J ends lost 8 bases and 5 bases respectively, with 15 bases between them. This CDR3 spans 14 amino acids. CDR3 bases: TGTGCCAGCCTTGGTTGGGGGGAGAATGAAAAACTGTTTTTT. This translates into CASLGWGENEKLFF. Full variable domain (missing parts from reference TRBV2 and TRBJ1-4): EPEVTQTPSHQVTQMGQEVILRCVPISNHLYFYWYRQILGQKVEFLVSFYNNEISEKSEIFDDQFSVERPDGSNFTLKIRSTKLEDSAMYFCASLGWGENEKLFFGSGTQLSVL.

V and J are TRBV6-6 and TRBJ1-2, with D possibly being TRBD1 (5 bases). Trimming took off 6 bases at V and 5 bases at J, with 16 bases between the two ends. Germline CDR1 is MNHNY and CDR2 is SVGAGI (reference sequence). This CDR3 spans 14 amino acids. The CDR3 DNA sequence: TGTGCCAGCAGCCGCGGGGGGGAATCTTATGGCTACACCTTC. The encoded protein is CASSRGGESYGYTF.

The V call is TRBV6-5, the J call TRBJ1-2; 9 nucleotides agree with TRBD1. The germline V gene encodes CDR1 MNHEY and CDR2 SVGAGI. V dropped 6 bases and J dropped 4; count of bases not matched to a gene: 3. The length of the CDR3 is 13 residues. The CDR3 spells CASRVGQGYGYTF. The DNA of the CDR3 is TGTGCCAGCAGGGTGGGACAGGGCTATGGCTACACCTTC.

The sample holds a few counts of this clone. The chain has TRBV9 and TRBJ1-5, with D unclear. Germline CDR1 is SGDLS and CDR2 is YYNGEE. CDR3 length: 13 amino acids. V was pared by 4 bases and J by 2 bases, with 7 bases between. CDR3 DNA sequence: TGTGCCAGCAGCAAAGTCGGCAATCAGCCCCAGCATTTT. It specifies CASSKVGNQPQHF.

The chain couples TRBV27 to TRBJ2-7, with D possibly being TRBD1 (5 bases). V gave up 10 bases and J gave up 0 bases, with 13 bases separating them. The CDR3 covers 13 residues. CDR1 is MNHEY and CDR2 is SMNVEV in the germline V gene (reference sequence). The CDR3 spells CAIKGPTSYEQYF. DNA for the CDR3: TGTGCCATCAAGGGGCCGACCTCCTACGAGCAGTACTTC.

This clone turned up a few times. Other nucleotide sequences in the sample specify the same CDR3. The chain recombines TRBV7-2 with TRBJ1-6; 7 bases are a match to TRBD1. The V segment lost 0 bases and the J segment 7 bases; nucleotides outside the gene matches: 6. The length of the CDR3 is 16 residues. Germline-derived CDR1 and CDR2 are SGHTA and FQGNSA. CDR3 protein: CASSLAGGRGNSPLHF. CDR3 coding DNA: TGTGCCAGCAGCTTAGCAGGGGGCAGGGGGAATTCACCCCTCCACTTT.

The rearrangement joins TRBV3-1 (or the pseudogene TRBV3-2) to TRBJ1-2; D is perhaps TRBD1 (6 bases). CDR1 is LGHDT and CDR2 is YNNKEL in the germline V gene (reference sequence). With 0 bases removed from V and 8 bases from J, the gap between germline ends came to 22 bases. CDR3 length: 17 amino acids. This CDR3 is CASSQEERHEIRGGYTF. The CDR3, as DNA: TGTGCCAGCAGCCAAGAGGAACGACACGAAATTAGGGGGGGCTACACCTTC.

The V and J genes are TRBV12-3 or TRBV12-4 and TRBJ1-1; D unresolved. Between the trimmed V and J ends, which lost 5 bases and 3 bases, there was a span of 10 bases. This CDR3 is built from 13 residues. The CDR3 DNA sequence: TGTGCCAGCAGTCTTCGACCCGACACTGAAGCTTTCTTT. This translates into CASSLRPDTEAFF.

This sequence joins TRBV11-2 and TRBJ2-7; no clear D gene. The germline V gene encodes CDR1 SGHAT and CDR2 FQNNGV. Between the trimmed V and J ends, which lost 2 bases and 7 bases, there was a span of 9 bases. The CDR3 loop spans 12 amino acids. The CDR3 DNA reads as TGTGCCAGCAGCTTATCTCCCTGGGAGCAGTACTTC. Amino acid sequence: CASSLSPWEQYF. The full variable domain, in which reference TRBV11-2 and TRBJ2-7 provide the parts outside the CDR3, is EAGVAQSPRYKIIEKRQSVAFWCNPISGHATLYWYQQILGQGPKLLIQFQNNGVVDDSQLPKDRFSAERLKGVDSTLKIQPAKLEDSAVYLCASSLSPWEQYFGPGTRLTVT.

The genes are TRBV6-5 and TRBJ2-4; no firm D call. Germline CDR1 MNHEY, CDR2 SVGAGI. CDR3 length equals 15 residues. Trimming cost V 4 bases and J 1 base, with 11 bases left between them. In DNA form, the CDR3 reads TGTGCCAGCAGTTTCCTCGAGAGGGCCAAAAACATTCAGTACTTC. Encoded protein: CASSFLERAKNIQYF.